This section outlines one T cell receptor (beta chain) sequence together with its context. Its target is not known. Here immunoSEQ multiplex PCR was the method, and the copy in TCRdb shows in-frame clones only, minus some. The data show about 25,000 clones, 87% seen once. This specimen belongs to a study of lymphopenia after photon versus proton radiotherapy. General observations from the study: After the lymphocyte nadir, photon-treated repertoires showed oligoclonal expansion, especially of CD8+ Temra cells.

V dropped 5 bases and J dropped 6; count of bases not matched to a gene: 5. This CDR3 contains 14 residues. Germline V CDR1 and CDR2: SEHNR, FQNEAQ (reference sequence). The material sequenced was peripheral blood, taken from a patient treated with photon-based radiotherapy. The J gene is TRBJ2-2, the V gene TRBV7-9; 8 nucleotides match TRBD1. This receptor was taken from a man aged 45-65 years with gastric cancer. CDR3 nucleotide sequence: TGTGCCAGCAGCCTGCTACAGGGGGCCGGGGAGCTGTTTTTT. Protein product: CASSLLQGAGELFF.